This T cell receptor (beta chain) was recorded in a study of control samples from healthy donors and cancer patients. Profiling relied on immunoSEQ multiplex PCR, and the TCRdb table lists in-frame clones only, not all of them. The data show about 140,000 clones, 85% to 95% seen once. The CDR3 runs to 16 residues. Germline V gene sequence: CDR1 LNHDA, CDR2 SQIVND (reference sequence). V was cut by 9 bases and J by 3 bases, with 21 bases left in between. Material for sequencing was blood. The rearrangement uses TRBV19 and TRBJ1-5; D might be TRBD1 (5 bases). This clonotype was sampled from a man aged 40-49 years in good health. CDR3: CASNKPAQAPNQPQHF. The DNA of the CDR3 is TGTGCCAGCAACAAACCCGCACAGGCGCCCAATCAGCCCCAGCATTTT.